One sample yielded the 14 T cell receptor beta chains listed below, sequenced in a study of blood T cell repertoires in COVID-19. TCRdb's table, derived via immunoSEQ multiplex PCR, lists solely in-frame clones and lacks some. Altogether about 400,000 clones are present, more than 75% being singletons, with the ten largest covering around 0.91%. Sequenced sample: PBMCs or T cells enriched from blood (not recorded which). These receptors all come from a woman under 40 with acute COVID-19.

The chain joins TRBV12-5 to TRBJ2-5, with 7 bases matching TRBD1. Losses at the gene ends were 0 bases for V and 5 bases for J; bases not matched to a gene: 0. The CDR3 consists of 13 residues. The germline gives CDR1 LGHNT, CDR2 FRNRAP. The CDR3 loop is CASGLVQGETQYF. The CDR3, as DNA: TGTGCTAGTGGTTTGGTACAGGGGGAGACCCAGTACTTC.

This clone was recorded a few times. The rearrangement uses TRBV7-6 and TRBJ2-1; D not resolved. Germline CDR1 SGHVS, CDR2 FNYEAQ. The V gene lost 1 base and the J gene lost 7 bases, with 8 bases spanning the gap. CDR3 size: 13 residues. CDR3 coding DNA: TGTGCCAGCAGCTTAGACGGTGCGAATGAGCAGTTCTTC. This codes for CASSLDGANEQFF.

V usage is TRBV30 and J usage is TRBJ1-5, with a weak D call TRBD1 (6 bases). The CDR3 extends over 13 amino acids. Germline CDR1 reads GTSNPN; CDR2 reads SVGIG (reference sequence). Deletions cut 5 bases from V and 5 bases from J, with 13 bases between. The CDR3 bases are TGTGCCTGGGGGTTACAGGGAGATCAGCCCCAGCATTTT. It specifies CAWGLQGDQPQHF.

The V gene is TRBV6-1, the J gene TRBJ2-2; D possibly corresponds to TRBD1 (6 bases). Germline values: CDR1 MNHNS, CDR2 SASEGT. V was trimmed by 0 bases and J by 1 base, leaving 9 bases between them. The CDR3 sequence is 16 residues long. DNA of the CDR3: TGTGCCAGCAGTGAAGCCTGGACAGTGAACACCGGGGAGCTGTTTTTT. It is translated as CASSEAWTVNTGELFF.

Within the sample, this clone is medium-sized. The chain joins TRBV6-2 or TRBV6-3 to TRBJ2-1; 7 bases are shared with TRBD1. CDR1 is MNHEY and CDR2 is SVGEGT in the germline V gene. V lost 6 bases and J lost 0; bases outside the gene matches: 2. The CDR3 spans 14 residues. CDR3 bases: TGTGCCAGCAGCCGACAGGGCTCCTACAATGAGCAGTTCTTC. As protein: CASSRQGSYNEQFF.

The J gene is TRBJ2-7, the V gene TRBV12-3 or TRBV12-4; D not certain. This CDR3 has 13 residues. Trimming took off 8 bases at V and 0 bases at J, with 11 bases between the two ends. CDR3 bases: TGTGCCAGCGGTGCAGGTAGCTCCTACGAGCAGTACTTC. Amino acid sequence: CASGAGSSYEQYF.

V usage is TRBV2 and J usage is TRBJ1-2, with a possible D match to TRBD1 (6 bases). Trimming stripped 3 bases from V and 3 bases from J, with 8 bases between. CDR3 length: 13 amino acids. Looked up from germline, CDR1 is SNHLY and CDR2 is FYNNEI. The CDR3 nucleotides are TGTGCCAGCAGTGACGACAGGTACTATGGCTACACCTTC. Its translation is CASSDDRYYGYTF.

V usage is TRBV24-1 and J usage is TRBJ2-5, with 7 bases identical to TRBD2. Germline lookup yields CDR1 KGHDR and CDR2 SFDVKD. The CDR3 has 14 residues. Germline trimming cut 3 bases from V and 9 bases from J; bases unmatched to any gene: 9. CDR3 nucleotide sequence: TGTGCCACCAGTGATCCCGGCGGGGGTCGGCCCCAGTACTTC. Its translation: CATSDPGGGRPQYF.

The chain recombines TRBV7-2 with TRBJ1-4; 8 nucleotides align to TRBD1. J lost 5 bases, V lost 1 base, and 6 bases had no gene match. The CDR3 runs 16 residues. Germline assignment: CDR1 SGHTA and CDR2 FQGNSA. The DNA of the CDR3 is TGTGCCAGCAGCTTAGGGGCAGGGGGCAGGAATGAAAAACTGTTTTTT. Protein sequence: CASSLGAGGRNEKLFF.

The chain joins TRBV5-1 to TRBJ2-1, with 9 bases identical to TRBD1. CDR3 length equals 16 residues. V lost 2 bases to trimming and J lost 1 base; unmatched junction nucleotides: 4. Germline assignment: CDR1 SGHRS and CDR2 YFSETQ. The CDR3 DNA sequence: TGCGCCAGCAGCTTTACAGGGGGCGCTTCCTACAATGAGCAGTTCTTC. Translating gives CASSFTGGASYNEQFF.

J is TRBJ2-1 and V is TRBV24-1; possible D gene TRBD2, 6 bases. Looked up from germline, CDR1 is KGHDR and CDR2 is SFDVKD. The CDR3 runs to 12 residues. Trimming shortened V by 3 bases and J by 15 bases, and 14 bases separated the two germline ends. CDR3 sequence reads: CATSDRTGRGFF. Written as DNA, the CDR3 is TGTGCCACCAGTGATAGGACCGGGCGGGGGTTCTTC.

This rearrangement joins TRBV3-1 (or the pseudogene TRBV3-2) to TRBJ2-2, with 11 bases matching TRBD2. Germline V gives CDR1 LGHDT, CDR2 YNNKEL (reference sequence). Trimming at V came to 5 bases and at J to 4 bases, leaving 6 bases not matched to a gene. The CDR3 loop spans 16 amino acids. Here the CDR3 reads CASSYGSGGATGELFF. The CDR3 bases are TGTGCCAGCAGCTACGGTAGCGGGGGGGCCACCGGGGAGCTGTTTTTT.

The chain links TRBV27 to TRBJ2-7, with 10 bases identical to TRBD1. V gave up 5 bases and J gave up 3 bases; unmatched junction bases: 4. The CDR3 extends over 14 amino acids. The germline gives CDR1 MNHEY, CDR2 SMNVEV (reference sequence). The CDR3 DNA reads TGTGCCAGCAGTCCCCGGGACAGGGGCTACGAGCAGTACTTC. It is translated as CASSPRDRGYEQYF.

The chain employs TRBV2 and TRBJ2-7; 8 bases match TRBD2. Germline CDR1 SNHLY, CDR2 FYNNEI. Unmatched junction bases numbered 4, after V lost 5 bases and J lost 4 bases. The CDR3 spans 13 residues. CDR3 amino acids: CASSFSGTYEQYF. The CDR3 DNA sequence: TGTGCCAGCAGTTTTAGCGGGACTTACGAGCAGTACTTC.